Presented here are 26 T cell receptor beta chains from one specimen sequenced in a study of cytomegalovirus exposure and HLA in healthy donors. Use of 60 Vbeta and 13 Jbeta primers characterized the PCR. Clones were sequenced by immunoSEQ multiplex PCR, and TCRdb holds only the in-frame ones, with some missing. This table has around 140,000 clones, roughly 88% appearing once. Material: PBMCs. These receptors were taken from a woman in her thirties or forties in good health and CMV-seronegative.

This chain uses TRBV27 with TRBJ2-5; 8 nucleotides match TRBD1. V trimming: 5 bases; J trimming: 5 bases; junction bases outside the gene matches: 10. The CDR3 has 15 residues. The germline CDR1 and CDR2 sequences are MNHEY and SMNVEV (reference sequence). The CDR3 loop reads CASSRRTGTWETQYF. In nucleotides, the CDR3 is TGTGCCAGCAGTAGAAGGACAGGGACGTGGGAGACCCAGTACTTC.

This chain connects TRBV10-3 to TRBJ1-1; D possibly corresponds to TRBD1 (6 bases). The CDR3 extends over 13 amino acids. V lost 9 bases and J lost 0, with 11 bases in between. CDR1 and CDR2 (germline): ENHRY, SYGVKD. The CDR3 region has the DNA TGTGCCATTACCGGACAGCTGAACACTGAAGCTTTCTTT. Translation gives CAITGQLNTEAFF.

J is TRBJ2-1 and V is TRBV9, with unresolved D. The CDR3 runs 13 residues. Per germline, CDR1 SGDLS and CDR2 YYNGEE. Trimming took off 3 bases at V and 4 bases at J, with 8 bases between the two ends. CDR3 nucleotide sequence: TGTGCCAGCAGCGCCGGTGATTACAATGAGCAGTTCTTC. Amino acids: CASSAGDYNEQFF.

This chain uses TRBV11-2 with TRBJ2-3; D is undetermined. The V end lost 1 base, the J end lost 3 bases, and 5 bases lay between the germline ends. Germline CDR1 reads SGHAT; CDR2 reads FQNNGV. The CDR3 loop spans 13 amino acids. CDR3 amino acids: CASSLGGTDTQYF. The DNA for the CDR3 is TGTGCCAGCAGCTTAGGAGGAACAGATACGCAGTATTTT.

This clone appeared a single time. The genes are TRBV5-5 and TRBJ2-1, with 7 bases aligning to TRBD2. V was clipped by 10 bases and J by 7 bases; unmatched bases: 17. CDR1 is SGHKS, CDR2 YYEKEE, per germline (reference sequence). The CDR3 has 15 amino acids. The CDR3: CACGGGSGLGNEQFF. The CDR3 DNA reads TGTGCCTGCGGCGGGGGTAGCGGGTTGGGGAATGAGCAGTTCTTC.

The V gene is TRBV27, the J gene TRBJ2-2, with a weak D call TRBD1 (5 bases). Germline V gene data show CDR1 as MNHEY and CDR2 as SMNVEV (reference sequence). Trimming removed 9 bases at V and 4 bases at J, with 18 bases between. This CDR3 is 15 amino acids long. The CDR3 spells CASTSKGPGTGELFF. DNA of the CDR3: TGTGCCAGTACAAGTAAGGGGCCAGGCACCGGGGAGCTGTTTTTT.

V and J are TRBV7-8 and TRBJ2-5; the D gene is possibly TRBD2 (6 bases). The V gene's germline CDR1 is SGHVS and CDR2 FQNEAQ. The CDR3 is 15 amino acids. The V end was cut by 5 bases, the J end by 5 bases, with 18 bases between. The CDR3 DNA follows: TGTGCCAGCAGCCCACAAGGGGCGGGGAGGGAGACCCAGTACTTC. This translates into CASSPQGAGRETQYF.

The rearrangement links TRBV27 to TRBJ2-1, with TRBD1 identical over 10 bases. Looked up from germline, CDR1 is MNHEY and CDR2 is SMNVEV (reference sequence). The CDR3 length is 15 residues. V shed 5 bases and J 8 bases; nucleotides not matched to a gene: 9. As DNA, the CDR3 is TGTGCCAGCAGTACTCCGGGACAGGGGATCCATGAGCAGTTCTTC. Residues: CASSTPGQGIHEQFF.

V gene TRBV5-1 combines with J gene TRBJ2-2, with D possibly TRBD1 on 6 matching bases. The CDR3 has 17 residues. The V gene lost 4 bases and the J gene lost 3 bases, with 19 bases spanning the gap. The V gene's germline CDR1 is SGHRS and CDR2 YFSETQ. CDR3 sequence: CASSPSPDRRYTGELFF. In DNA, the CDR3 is TGCGCCAGCAGCCCCTCCCCCGACAGGCGTTACACCGGGGAGCTGTTTTTT.

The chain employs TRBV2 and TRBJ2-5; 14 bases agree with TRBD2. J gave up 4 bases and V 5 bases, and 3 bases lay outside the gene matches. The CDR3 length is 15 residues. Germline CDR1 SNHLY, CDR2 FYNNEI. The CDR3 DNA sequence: TGTGCCAGCAGTAAGGGACTAGCGGGAGTAGAGACCCAGTACTTC. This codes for CASSKGLAGVETQYF.

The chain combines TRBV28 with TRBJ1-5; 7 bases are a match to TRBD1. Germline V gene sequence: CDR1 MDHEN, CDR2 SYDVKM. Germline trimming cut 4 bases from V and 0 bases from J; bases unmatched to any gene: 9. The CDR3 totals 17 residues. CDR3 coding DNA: TGTGCCAGCAGTTCCCCGGACAGGCTTTATAGCAATCAGCCCCAGCATTTT. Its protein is CASSSPDRLYSNQPQHF.

The CDR3 loop reads CASSLWGPVGNQPQHF. CDR3 coding DNA: TGTGCCAGCAGTTTATGGGGCCCTGTCGGCAATCAGCCCCAGCATTTT. This chain joins TRBV28 and TRBJ1-5; D gene unclear. This CDR3 contains 16 residues. With 0 bases removed from V and 2 bases from J, the gap between germline ends came to 11 bases. Germline V lookup: CDR1 MDHEN, CDR2 SYDVKM.

The CDR3 nucleotides are TGTGCCATCCCAACTATAACTAGCGAAGGCACAGATACGCAGTATTTT. Protein product: CAIPTITSEGTDTQYF. J is TRBJ2-3 and V is TRBV5-6; 7 bases are a match to TRBD2. With V trimmed by 9 bases and J by 1 base, 14 bases remained unmatched. Looked up from germline, CDR1 is SGHDT and CDR2 is YYEEEE. The CDR3 loop spans 16 amino acids. Variable domain in full (rest from reference TRBV5-6 and TRBJ2-3): DAGVTQSPTHLIKTRGQQVTLRCSPKSGHDTVSWYQQALGQGPQFIFQYYEEEERQRGNFPDRFSGHQFPNYSSELNVNALLLGDSALYLCAIPTITSEGTDTQYFGPGTRLTVL.

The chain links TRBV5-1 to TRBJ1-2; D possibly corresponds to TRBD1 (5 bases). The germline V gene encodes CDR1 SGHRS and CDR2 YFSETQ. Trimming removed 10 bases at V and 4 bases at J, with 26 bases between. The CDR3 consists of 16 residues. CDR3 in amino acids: CASRRLGETLFYGYTF. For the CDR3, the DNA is TGCGCCTCCCGTCGTCTAGGGGAAACTCTCTTCTATGGCTACACCTTC.

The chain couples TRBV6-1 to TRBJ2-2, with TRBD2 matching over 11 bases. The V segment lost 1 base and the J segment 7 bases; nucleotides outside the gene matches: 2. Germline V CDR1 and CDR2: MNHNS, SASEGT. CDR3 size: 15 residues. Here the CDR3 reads CASSEVLAGVGELFF. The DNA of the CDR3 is TGTGCCAGCAGTGAAGTACTAGCGGGAGTCGGGGAGCTGTTTTTT.

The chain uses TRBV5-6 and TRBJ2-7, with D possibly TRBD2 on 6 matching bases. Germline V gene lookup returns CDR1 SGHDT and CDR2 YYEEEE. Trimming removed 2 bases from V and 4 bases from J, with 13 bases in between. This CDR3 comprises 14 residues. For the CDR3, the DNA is TGTGCCAGCAGCTTCCTAAGCGGAGGGTACGAGCAGTACTTC. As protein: CASSFLSGGYEQYF.

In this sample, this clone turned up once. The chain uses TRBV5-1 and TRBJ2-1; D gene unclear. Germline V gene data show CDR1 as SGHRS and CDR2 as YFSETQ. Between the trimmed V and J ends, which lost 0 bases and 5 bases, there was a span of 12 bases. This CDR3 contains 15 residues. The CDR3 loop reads CASSLGSQRHNEQFF. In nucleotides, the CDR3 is TGCGCCAGCAGCTTGGGTAGCCAAAGACACAATGAGCAGTTCTTC.

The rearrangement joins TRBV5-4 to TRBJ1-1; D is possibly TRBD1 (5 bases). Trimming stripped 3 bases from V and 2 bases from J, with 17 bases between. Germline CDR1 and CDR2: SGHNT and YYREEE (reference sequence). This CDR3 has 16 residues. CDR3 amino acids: CASSSPEQGQNTEAFF. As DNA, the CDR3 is TGTGCCAGCAGCTCACCCGAGCAGGGTCAAAACACTGAAGCTTTCTTT. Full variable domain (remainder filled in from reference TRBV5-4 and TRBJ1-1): ETGVTQSPTHLIKTRGQQVTLRCSSQSGHNTVSWYQQALGQGPQFIFQYYREEENGRGNFPPRFSGLQFPNYSSELNVNALELDDSALYLCASSSPEQGQNTEAFFGQGTRLTVV.

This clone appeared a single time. CDR3 protein: CASSYGGGHYGYTF. For the CDR3, the DNA is TGTGCCAGCAGTTACGGGGGGGGACATTATGGCTACACCTTC. The chain employs TRBV6-5 and TRBJ1-2, with D possibly being TRBD1 (6 bases). V dropped 2 bases and J dropped 5 bases, with 12 bases sitting between them. The germline gives CDR1 MNHEY, CDR2 SVGAGI. This CDR3 spans 14 amino acids.

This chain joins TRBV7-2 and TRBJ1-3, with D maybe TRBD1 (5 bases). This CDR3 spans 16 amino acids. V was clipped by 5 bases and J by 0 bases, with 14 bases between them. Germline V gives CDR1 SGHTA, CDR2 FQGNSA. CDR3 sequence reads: CASSTNPQGSGNTIYF. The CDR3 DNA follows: TGTGCCAGCAGCACTAACCCGCAGGGCTCTGGAAACACCATATATTTT.

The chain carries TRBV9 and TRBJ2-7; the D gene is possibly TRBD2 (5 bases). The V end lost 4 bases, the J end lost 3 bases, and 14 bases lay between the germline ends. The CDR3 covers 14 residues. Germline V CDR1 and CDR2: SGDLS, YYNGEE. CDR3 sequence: CASSLHEGNYEQYF. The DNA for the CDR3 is TGTGCCAGCAGCCTCCACGAGGGAAACTACGAGCAGTACTTC.

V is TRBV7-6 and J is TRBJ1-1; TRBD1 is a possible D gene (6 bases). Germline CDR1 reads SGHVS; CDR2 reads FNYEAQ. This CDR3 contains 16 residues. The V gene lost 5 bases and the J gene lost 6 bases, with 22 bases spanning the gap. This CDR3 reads CASSPGPRDRFAEAFF. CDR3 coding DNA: TGTGCCAGCAGCCCGGGACCCCGAGACAGGTTCGCTGAAGCTTTCTTT. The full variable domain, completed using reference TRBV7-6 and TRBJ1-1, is GAGVSQSPRYKVTKRGQDVALRCDPISGHVSLYWYRQALGQGPEFLTYFNYEAQQDKSGLPNDRFSAERPEGSISTLTIQRTEQRDSAMYRCASSPGPRDRFAEAFFGQGTRLTVV.

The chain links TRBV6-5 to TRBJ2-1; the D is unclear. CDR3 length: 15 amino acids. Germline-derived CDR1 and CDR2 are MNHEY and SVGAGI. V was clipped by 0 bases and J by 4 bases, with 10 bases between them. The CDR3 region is CASSYSIIGYNEQFF. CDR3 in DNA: TGTGCCAGCAGTTACTCGATTATCGGTTACAATGAGCAGTTCTTC.

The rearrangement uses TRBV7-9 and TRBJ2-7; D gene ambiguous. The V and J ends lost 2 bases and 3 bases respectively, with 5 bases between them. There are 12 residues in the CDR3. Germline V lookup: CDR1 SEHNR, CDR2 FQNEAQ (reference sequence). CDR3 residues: CASSLRSYEQYF. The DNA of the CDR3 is TGTGCCAGCAGCTTACGGAGCTACGAGCAGTACTTC.

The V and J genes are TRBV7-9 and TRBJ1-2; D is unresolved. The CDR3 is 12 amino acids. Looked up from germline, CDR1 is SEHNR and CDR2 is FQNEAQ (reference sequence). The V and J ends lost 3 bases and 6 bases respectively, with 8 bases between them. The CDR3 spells CASSFTADGYTF. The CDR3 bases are TGTGCCAGCAGCTTTACAGCAGATGGCTACACCTTC.

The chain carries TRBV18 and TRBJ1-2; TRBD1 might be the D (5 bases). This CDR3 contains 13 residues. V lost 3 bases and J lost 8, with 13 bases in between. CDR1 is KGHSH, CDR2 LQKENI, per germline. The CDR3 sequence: CASSPQGRLGYTF. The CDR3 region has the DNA TGTGCCAGCTCACCGCAGGGTCGCTTAGGCTACACCTTC. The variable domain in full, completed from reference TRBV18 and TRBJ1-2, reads NAGVMQNPRHLVRRRGQEARLRCSPMKGHSHVYWYRQLPEEGLKFMVYLQKENIIDESGMPKERFSAEFPKEGPSILRIQQVVRGDSAAYFCASSPQGRLGYTFGSGTRLTVV.